This TCR beta chain stems from a study of kidney transplant recipient with SARS-CoV-2 infection. MiXCR, run by TCRdb on the reads, gives a single entry per CDR3 protein. The sample lists some 220,000 distinct CDR3 sequences, under 35% seen once, with nearly 7.5% in the top ten. This CDR3 has 16 amino acids. Only a few counts were recorded for this clonotype. The source is a male patient aged 30 to 39 who had COVID-19 and was a kidney transplant recipient. Some T cells could come from the graft donor. Material: a blood sample, obtained at baseline and between days 110 and 120 from a kidney transplant recipient. This chain links TRBV8-2 with TRBJ1-2. TRBV8-2 is flagged as a pseudogene. The CDR3 bases are TGTGGCAGTGCAGATTTTGATAGCCGAAAGACCTATGGCTACACCTTC. It encodes CGSADFDSRKTYGYTF.